This T cell receptor beta chain was sequenced for a study of blood T cell repertoires in COVID-19. Overall study context: Samples came from the United States, Italy and Spain, spanning acute and convalescent COVID-19.

TCRdb keeps only in-frame clones here, not all; method: immunoSEQ multiplex PCR. Here the sample spans 310,000 or so clones, approximately 88% being singletons. V lost 1 base and J lost 4, with 16 bases in between. CDR3 length: 17 amino acids. Germline loops: CDR1 SGHNT, CDR2 YENEEA. Sequencing was done on a sample of peripheral blood. This clonotype was obtained from a man between 18 and 35 years old who had recovered from COVID-19. This sequence joins TRBV11-3 and TRBJ2-2, with a weak D call TRBD1 (7 bases). In DNA form, the CDR3 reads TGTGCCAGCAGCTTAGCGCAGGGGGGCTCGGGCACCGGGGAGCTGTTTTTT. As protein: CASSLAQGGSGTGELFF. Based on the CDR3 plus reference TRBV11-3 and TRBJ2-2, the full variable domain is EAGVVQSPRYKIIEKKQPVAFWCNPISGHNTLYWYLQNLGQGPELLIRYENEEAVDDSQLPKDRFSAERLKGVDSTLKIQPAELGDSAVYLCASSLAQGGSGTGELFFGEGSRLTVL.